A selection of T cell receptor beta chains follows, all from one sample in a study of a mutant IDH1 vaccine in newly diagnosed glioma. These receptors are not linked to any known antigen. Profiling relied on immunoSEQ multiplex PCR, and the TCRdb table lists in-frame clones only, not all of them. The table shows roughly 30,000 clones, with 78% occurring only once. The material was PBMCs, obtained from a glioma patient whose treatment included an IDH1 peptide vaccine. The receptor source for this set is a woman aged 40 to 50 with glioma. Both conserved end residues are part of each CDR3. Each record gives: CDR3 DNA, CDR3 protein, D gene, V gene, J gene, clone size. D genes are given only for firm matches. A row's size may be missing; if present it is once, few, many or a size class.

TGTGCCAGCAGCTTAGGCCTGATACCGGGACAGGGGGCGCATGAGACCCAGTACTTC	CASSLGLIPGQGAHETQYF	TRBD1	TRBV7-8	TRBJ2-5	-
TGCGCCAGCAGCTTGGCGGCGGGGGATAATGAAAAACTGTTTTTT	CASSLAAGDNEKLFF	-	TRBV5-1	TRBJ1-4	once
TGCAGCGTTGACGGGACAGGGGGTGAAGCTTTCTTT	CSVDGTGGEAFF	TRBD1	TRBV29-1	TRBJ1-1	few
TGCGCCAGCAGCTTGTCACTTAGCACAGATACGCAGTATTTT	CASSLSLSTDTQYF	-	TRBV5-1	TRBJ2-3	once
TGTGCCAGCAGCTTAGGGGGGATCTCTGGAAACACCATATATTTT	CASSLGGISGNTIYF	-	TRBV9	TRBJ1-3	-
TGTGCCAGCAGTATGAGAGGGGGTTACGAAAAACTGTTTTTT	CASSMRGGYEKLFF	-	TRBV6-6	TRBJ1-4	-
TGTGCCAGCAGCCAATTCATGCGGGGGGTCACAGATACGCAGTATTTT	CASSQFMRGVTDTQYF	TRBD2	TRBV5-6	TRBJ2-3	-
TGTGCCTTCGGACAGGGGGATCACACTGAAGCTTTCTTT	CAFGQGDHTEAFF	TRBD1	TRBV7-9	TRBJ1-1	few
TGTGCCAGCAGTTACTCTTACTTACAAGAGACCCAGTACTTC	CASSYSYLQETQYF	-	TRBV6-5	TRBJ2-5	-
TGTGCCAGCAGCTCCGGACTAGCGGGGGGCCGGGGAGAGACCCAGTACTTC	CASSSGLAGGRGETQYF	TRBD2	TRBV7-2	TRBJ2-5	once
TGTGCCAGCAGCTTACTCACAGGGGCGGGGGGCAATCAGCCCCAGCATTTT	CASSLLTGAGGNQPQHF	TRBD1	TRBV7-9	TRBJ1-5	few
TGTGCCAGCAGCTTACAGGGTTTCACTGAAGCTTTCTTT	CASSLQGFTEAFF	-	TRBV7-9	TRBJ1-1	-
TGTGCCAGCAGCTTAGTCGGTTCCGGGGAGCTGTTTTTT	CASSLVGSGELFF	-	TRBV11-3	TRBJ2-2	few
TGCGCCAGCAGCTTGGCGGCACAGGGGAATTCACCCCTCCACTTT	CASSLAAQGNSPLHF	TRBD1	TRBV5-1	TRBJ1-6	-
TGTGCCAGTAGTATTCTCGGGACATCTGGGGGCTACACCTTC	CASSILGTSGGYTF	-	TRBV19	TRBJ1-2	few
TGTGCCAGCAGCTTAGCGGGGGGCCTGGCGGAGACCCAGTACTTC	CASSLAGGLAETQYF	-	TRBV13	TRBJ2-5	-
TGTGCCAGCAGTTACGGACTAGTCCCTGAGCAGTTCTTC	CASSYGLVPEQFF	TRBD2	TRBV27	TRBJ2-1	-
TGTGCCTGGAGTGCACAGCCGAACACTGAAGCTTTCTTT	CAWSAQPNTEAFF	-	TRBV30	TRBJ1-1	-
TGTGCCTGGAGTGCGGGGGCGCGTGGCAATCAGCCCCAGCATTTT	CAWSAGARGNQPQHF	-	TRBV30	TRBJ1-5	-
TGTGCCAGCAGCTTGGGGGGAGCGGTCAGCTCTGGGGCCAACGTCCTGACTTTC	CASSLGGAVSSGANVLTF	-	TRBV5-4	TRBJ2-6	-
TGTGCCTGGAGGGGCGGATTGAACACTGAAGCTTTCTTT	CAWRGGLNTEAFF	-	TRBV30	TRBJ1-1	-
TGTGCCAGCAGCGTAGGGGTCGTCTCCTACGAGCAGTACTTC	CASSVGVVSYEQYF	-	TRBV9	TRBJ2-7	-
TGTGCCAGCAGCTTAGTAGCGGGGGACGACTCCTACGAGCAGTACTTC	CASSLVAGDDSYEQYF	TRBD2	TRBV7-6	TRBJ2-7	-
TGTGCCAGCAGCCTGGCCGGGGGTAGCGGAGAGACCCAGTACTTC	CASSLAGGSGETQYF	-	TRBV7-2	TRBJ2-5	-
TGTGCCAGCAGCAGTGGCGATGGGGCCGGCCGCTACACCTTC	CASSSGDGAGRYTF	-	TRBV9	TRBJ1-2	-
TGTGCCAGCAGTGAAGCGAGGACCTCGACCTGGTACGAGCAGTACTTC	CASSEARTSTWYEQYF	-	TRBV6-1	TRBJ2-7	-
TGTGCCAGCAGTCCGGACGGAGGCAATCAGCCCCAGCATTTT	CASSPDGGNQPQHF	-	TRBV6-6	TRBJ1-5	-
TGTGCCAGCAGCACCCTAGCGGGGGTACCCACAGATACGCAGTATTTT	CASSTLAGVPTDTQYF	TRBD2	TRBV9	TRBJ2-3	few
TGTGCCAGCTCACCCGCGGACAGGACAGATCAGCCCCAGCATTTT	CASSPADRTDQPQHF	TRBD1	TRBV18	TRBJ1-5	-
TGTGCCAGCTCACCACGGGCCTATAGCAATCAGCCCCAGCATTTT	CASSPRAYSNQPQHF	-	TRBV18	TRBJ1-5	-
TGTGCCAGCTCAGCGGGTGGTACAGATACGCAGTATTTT	CASSAGGTDTQYF	-	TRBV18	TRBJ2-3	-
TGTGCCAGCAGTGAAGCAGAGAGGCACTCTAGCACAGATACGCAGTATTTT	CASSEAERHSSTDTQYF	-	TRBV6-1	TRBJ2-3	-
TGCGCCAGCACCCCGGGACTTCAAGAGACCCAGTACTTC	CASTPGLQETQYF	-	TRBV5-1	TRBJ2-5	-
TGTGCCAGCAGACTAGAGGCGGGGCCCTTCACTAGCACAGATACGCAGTATTTT	CASRLEAGPFTSTDTQYF	-	TRBV7-2	TRBJ2-3	-
TGTGCCAGCAGTGAAGCTACCCCGACAGGTCCCTCCTACGAGCAGTACTTC	CASSEATPTGPSYEQYF	-	TRBV6-1	TRBJ2-7	few
TGTGCCAGCAGTTTCGCTTACGGACAGGGAGTAGCGTACTTC	CASSFAYGQGVAYF	TRBD1	TRBV27	TRBJ2-7	-
TGTGCCACCACCGGCCCCCTGGATGAAAAACTGTTTTTT	CATTGPLDEKLFF	-	TRBV15	TRBJ1-4	-
TGTGCCAGTAGTCTGACAAGGTGGGAGGCTTTCTTT	CASSLTRWEAFF	-	TRBV19	TRBJ1-1	few
TGCGCCAGCTCGTCGTCGAAGCGAGGCCCCTACGAGCAGTACTTC	CASSSSKRGPYEQYF	-	TRBV10-1	TRBJ2-7	once
TGTGCCAGCAGTTACTCGGCCTTACGCACTGAAGCTTTCTTT	CASSYSALRTEAFF	-	TRBV6-5	TRBJ1-1	few
TGTGCCAGCAGCGTTGGACGAGGGCACAATGAGCAGTTCTTC	CASSVGRGHNEQFF	-	TRBV9	TRBJ2-1	once
TGTGCCAGCAGCTTAGACTACACAGATACGCAGTATTTT	CASSLDYTDTQYF	-	TRBV7-2	TRBJ2-3	-
TGTGCCAGCAGTTACTCGGGGTCCCCTGAAGCTTTCTTT	CASSYSGSPEAFF	-	TRBV6-5	TRBJ1-1	-
TGTGCCAGCAGTTTATACTTGTCTAGCGGGGTTTACGAGCAGTACTTC	CASSLYLSSGVYEQYF	TRBD2	TRBV27	TRBJ2-7	-
TGCGCCAGCAGCACGGAGGTCCAGGGGGACTACGAGCAGTACTTC	CASSTEVQGDYEQYF	TRBD1	TRBV5-1	TRBJ2-7	-
TGTGCCAGCAGTGAACAGGGTAGCAATCAGCCCCAGCATTTT	CASSEQGSNQPQHF	-	TRBV2	TRBJ1-5	few
TGCAGCGTGAGTCAGGGGGCGAGTGCTGAAGCTTTCTTT	CSVSQGASAEAFF	TRBD1	TRBV29-1	TRBJ1-1	-
TGTGCCAGCAGCTTGGATCAGCGGGGGGGCGAAAAGACCCAGTACTTC	CASSLDQRGGEKTQYF	TRBD2	TRBV5-4	TRBJ2-5	-
TGTGCCAGCAGCCCAGAGTTAACCTACGAGCAGTACTTC	CASSPELTYEQYF	-	TRBV7-9	TRBJ2-7	-